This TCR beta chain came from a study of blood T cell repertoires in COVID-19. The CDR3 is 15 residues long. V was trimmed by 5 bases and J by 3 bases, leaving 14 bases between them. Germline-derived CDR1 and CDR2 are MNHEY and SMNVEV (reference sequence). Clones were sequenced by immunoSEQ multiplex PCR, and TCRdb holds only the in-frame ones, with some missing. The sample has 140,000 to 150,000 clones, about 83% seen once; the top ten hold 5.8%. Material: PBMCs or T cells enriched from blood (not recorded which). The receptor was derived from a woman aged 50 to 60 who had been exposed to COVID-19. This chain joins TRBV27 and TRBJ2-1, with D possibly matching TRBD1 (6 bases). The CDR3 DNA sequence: TGTGCCAGCAGTCGACAGGCCGAGGGCTACAATGAGCAGTTCTTC. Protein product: CASSRQAEGYNEQFF.